Listed below are T cell receptor beta chains from one sample, sequenced in a study of T cell repertoires in cytomegalovirus infection. TCRdb re-derived calls from the reads in MiXCR, one entry per CDR3 protein. Of hundreds of thousands of distinct CDR3 sequences in the sample, roughly 6.5% were seen once. The sequenced material came from PBMCs. Receptors were obtained from a human donor in good health (CMV status not recorded). Some clones in this sample may be carry-over from other donors' samples. Both conserved end residues are part of each CDR3. D genes are given only for firm matches. Clone size appears in some rows only: once, few, many, or a class for an expanded clone.

size	V	J	D	DNA	CDR3
many	TRBV28	TRBJ2-1	TRBD2	TGTGCCAGCAGTTTTAGCCTAGCGGGGGGGATATACAATGAGCAGTTCTTC	CASSFSLAGGIYNEQFF
many	TRBV7-8	TRBJ1-2	-	TGTGCCAGCAGCCCCGGGACCTGGGATGGCTACACCTTC	CASSPGTWDGYTF
once	TRBV11-3	TRBJ2-3	-	TGTGCCAGCAGCTACAGGGAAATAGATACGCAGTATTTT	CASSYREIDTQYF
many	TRBV7-2	TRBJ2-1	TRBD2	TGTGCCAGCAGCTCCCTGAGCGGGGGGTACAATGAGCAGTTCTTC	CASSSLSGGYNEQFF
many	TRBV23-1	TRBJ1-5	-	TGCGCCAGCAGTCAACCCTTTTGGGATCCCTATCAGCCCCAGCATTTT	CASSQPFWDPYQPQHF
many	TRBV7-2	TRBJ1-5	-	TGTGCCAGCCGATCGGGGAACAATCAGCCCCAGCATTTT	CASRSGNNQPQHF
many	TRBV6-2/TRBV6-3	TRBJ2-7	-	TGTGCCAGCAGTTACGCCTGGCCAGGGTTGCGTCACGAGCAGTACTTC	CASSYAWPGLRHEQYF
few	TRBV4-3	TRBJ2-3	-	TGCGCCAGCAGCCAAGATTCATCTAGCACAGATACGCAGTATTTT	CASSQDSSSTDTQYF
many	TRBV7-2	TRBJ2-3	TRBD2	TGTGCCAGCAGCTTATTTGGGACTAGCGGGGTACAAGATACGCAGTATTTT	CASSLFGTSGVQDTQYF
many	TRBV4-3	TRBJ2-3	TRBD2	TGCGCCAGCAGCCAAGTCGGGGTGAGGGGCTCGGCGGGGGGCACAGATACGCAGTATTTT	CASSQVGVRGSAGGTDTQYF
few	TRBV30	TRBJ2-6	-	TGTGCCTGTTCAGGGTTTGGGGCCAACGTCCTGACTTTC	CACSGFGANVLTF
-	TRBV2	TRBJ1-1	-	TGTGCCACCTACGCCTCTGAAGCTTTCTTT	CATYASEAFF
-	TRBV29-1	TRBJ1-1	TRBD1	TGCAGCGTCCCATGGGACAGGGGAGGCACTGAAGCTTTCTTT	CSVPWDRGGTEAFF
many	TRBV6-2/TRBV6-3	TRBJ1-5	-	TGTGCCAGCAAACGGGGGGCCGATCAGCCCCAGCATTTT	CASKRGADQPQHF
many	TRBV7-9	TRBJ1-5	-	TGTGCCAGCAGCTTACAGGGAAATAGCAATCAGCCCCAGCATTTT	CASSLQGNSNQPQHF
many	TRBV20-1	TRBJ1-2	TRBD1	TGCAGTGCTAGAGGGACAGGGGAGGACTATGGCTACACCTTC	CSARGTGEDYGYTF
many	TRBV2	TRBJ1-4	-	TGTGCCAGCAGTGAAGGCCGAGTTAATGAAAAACTGTTTTTT	CASSEGRVNEKLFF
many	TRBV12-3/TRBV12-4	TRBJ2-1	-	TGTGCCAGCAGTTTAAACAGGAAGGCTGTGAATGAGCAGTTCTTC	CASSLNRKAVNEQFF
many	TRBV7-2	TRBJ2-1	-	TGTGCCAGCAGCTTAGCCTGGGGCCGTAAACCTCTCTACAATGAGCAGTTCTTC	CASSLAWGRKPLYNEQFF
-	TRBV6-2/TRBV6-3	TRBJ2-1	TRBD1	TGTGCCAGCAGTCACACAGGGGGCGTCTATGAGCAGTTCTTC	CASSHTGGVYEQFF
-	TRBV5-5	TRBJ1-2	-	TGTGCCAGCGCTCCCGGGAGCAACTATGGCTACACCTTC	CASAPGSNYGYTF
many	TRBV6-5	TRBJ1-5	-	TGTGCCAGCAGTTACGGTTTGGGAGTTGATCAGCCCCAGCATTTT	CASSYGLGVDQPQHF
many	TRBV6-1	TRBJ2-6	-	TGTGCCAGGGGTCTTACGAACCGCTCTGGGGCCAACGTCCTGACTTTC	CARGLTNRSGANVLTF
many	TRBV18	TRBJ2-1	-	TGTGCCAGCTCCCCCGGGGCGGGCTCCTACAATGAGCAGTTCTTC	CASSPGAGSYNEQFF
many	TRBV14	TRBJ2-1	TRBD1	TGTGCCAGCAGCCCAGAAAAAACAGGGGTTGGCCTTTACAATGAGCAGTTCTTC	CASSPEKTGVGLYNEQFF
-	TRBV5-1	TRBJ2-5	-	TGCGCCAGCAGCTTGGCCTTACTGCGCGCCGCAGAGACCCAGTACTTC	CASSLALLRAAETQYF
many	TRBV6-2/TRBV6-3	TRBJ1-1	-	TGTGCCAGCAGTCTGCGGGGGCAGAACACTGAAGCTTTCTTT	CASSLRGQNTEAFF
-	TRBV23-1	TRBJ2-7	TRBD1	TGCGCCAGCAGTCATCTCAGAGGGGGCGAATCAGAGCAGTACTTC	CASSHLRGGESEQYF
-	TRBV2	TRBJ2-7	TRBD1	TGTGCGGGAACAAGGGGTCCCGGGACAGAGATCTACGAGCAGTACTTC	CAGTRGPGTEIYEQYF
few	TRBV20-1	TRBJ1-1	TRBD1	TGCAGTGCAAACTCAGGGGGCAGGGACACTGAAGCTTTCTTT	CSANSGGRDTEAFF
many	TRBV7-9	TRBJ2-3	TRBD2	TGTGCCAGCAGCTTGACTAGCGGGAACACAGATACGCAGTATTTT	CASSLTSGNTDTQYF
many	TRBV29-1	TRBJ2-2	-	TGCAGCGTTGTCAAACCCATAGGGTCCGTGAACACCGGGGAGCTGTTTTTT	CSVVKPIGSVNTGELFF
many	TRBV29-1	TRBJ1-2	TRBD1	TGCAGCGTTAGGGACAGGGATGGCTACACCTTC	CSVRDRDGYTF
many	TRBV5-3	TRBJ1-5	-	TGTGCCAGAAGCTTGCTCGACTTCGGGAGCAATCAGCCCCAGCATTTT	CARSLLDFGSNQPQHF
-	TRBV6-2/TRBV6-3	TRBJ1-1	-	TGTGCCAGTATAGACGTTTGGGGCACTGAAGCTTTCTTT	CASIDVWGTEAFF
many	TRBV18	TRBJ2-7	-	TGTGCCAGCTCACCCACCCGGAACAGCCCCTACGAGCAGTACTTC	CASSPTRNSPYEQYF
-	TRBV20-1	TRBJ2-2	-	TGCAGTGCTAGTGGAACGCCGGGCCTGCTGTTTTTT	CSASGTPGLLFF
-	TRBV28	TRBJ2-2	-	TGTGCCAGCAGTTTTCCAGGGCAGGCCGGGGAGCTGTTTTTT	CASSFPGQAGELFF
many	TRBV27	TRBJ2-1	-	TGTGCCAGCAGGCTAGTACCGGGTGAGCAGTTCTTC	CASRLVPGEQFF
many	TRBV6-2/TRBV6-3	TRBJ1-5	TRBD1	TGTGCCAGCAGTTACCATGGGACAGGGCGTCTGAATAGCAATCAGCCCCAGCATTTT	CASSYHGTGRLNSNQPQHF
many	TRBV6-2/TRBV6-3	TRBJ2-2	-	TGTGCCAGCAGTTATGGTCAGGCCACCGGGGAGCTGTTTTTT	CASSYGQATGELFF
many	TRBV5-1	TRBJ2-3	TRBD2	TGCGCCAGCAGCTTGGCCGACGGCGGGGGGCGGGCGACAGATACGCAGTATTTT	CASSLADGGGRATDTQYF
many	TRBV4-1	TRBJ2-7	-	TGCGCCAGCAGCCCCCTTGGAGGGATGGCCTACGAGCAGTACTTC	CASSPLGGMAYEQYF
many	TRBV10-3	TRBJ1-3	-	TGTGCCACCCTAGCCAGCTCTGGAAACACCATATATTTT	CATLASSGNTIYF
many	TRBV12-3/TRBV12-4	TRBJ2-7	TRBD1	TGTGCCAGCAGGTCCACAGGGGGCGCGTTCGAGCAGTACTTC	CASRSTGGAFEQYF
-	TRBV20-1	TRBJ2-7	-	TGCAGTGCTAGATTTCGAGGGCGGGCCCTCGAGCAGTACTTC	CSARFRGRALEQYF
-	TRBV14	TRBJ1-1	-	TGTGCCAGCAGCCAAGGGGGGTGGACTGAAGCTTTCTTT	CASSQGGWTEAFF
-	TRBV19	TRBJ2-7	TRBD1	TGTGCCACCCGGAGACAGGGCCCGTCTTCCTACGAGCAGTACTTC	CATRRQGPSSYEQYF
many	TRBV7-9	TRBJ1-1	-	TGTGCCAGCAGCTTAGAGAACGGGAACACTGAAGCTTTCTTT	CASSLENGNTEAFF
few	TRBV20-1	TRBJ1-2	TRBD1	TGCAGTGTGGACAGGGTTGGGTATGGCTACACCTTC	CSVDRVGYGYTF
many	TRBV20-1	TRBJ1-1	TRBD1	TGCAGTGCTAGAACTACAGGGGACACTGAAGCTTTCTTT	CSARTTGDTEAFF
many	TRBV7-2	TRBJ1-4	-	TGTGCCAGCAGCTTATCCGGACAGAATGAAAAACTGTTTTTT	CASSLSGQNEKLFF
few	TRBV12-3/TRBV12-4	TRBJ2-1	-	TGTGCCAGTAACATCGACGGGACAAATGAGCAGTTCTTC	CASNIDGTNEQFF
many	TRBV28	TRBJ2-2	-	TGTGCCAGCTTACAGGAGACCGGGGAGCTGTTTTTT	CASLQETGELFF
many	TRBV19	TRBJ2-1	TRBD2	TGTGCCAGTAGCGGTAGCGGGGGGGATCTGTACAATGAGCAGTTCTTC	CASSGSGGDLYNEQFF
many	TRBV28	TRBJ1-5	-	TGTGCCAGCAGCCCGCGATCCCCGGCCCCCAATCAGCCCCAGCATTTT	CASSPRSPAPNQPQHF
many	TRBV7-2	TRBJ2-7	-	TGTGCCAGCAGCTTAGATACGTTCTACGAGCAGTACTTC	CASSLDTFYEQYF
many	TRBV19	TRBJ2-5	-	TGTGCCAGTAGTATAGACCGGGAACAAGAGACCCAGTACTTC	CASSIDREQETQYF